The rows below give T cell receptor beta chains drawn from one sample of a study of lymphopenia after photon versus proton radiotherapy. The method was immunoSEQ multiplex PCR; TCRdb's version includes in-frame clones alone and lacks a portion of them. This repertoire shows 29,000 or so clones, 80% to 90% found once; its top ten account for approximately 50%. Sequenced here: peripheral blood, sampled from a patient treated with proton-based radiotherapy. These receptor sequences come from a woman in her sixties with cholangiocarcinoma. Some clones in this sample may be carry-over from other donors' samples. The CDR3 runs from the conserved cysteine through the conserved F or W. D genes are given only for firm matches. A row's size may be missing; if present it is once, few, many or a size class.

TRBV5-1	.	.	TRBJ2-7	CASSLLAHYEQYF
TRBV10-3	.	.	TRBJ2-1	CATSIGENNEQFF
TRBV20-1	.	few	TRBJ1-1	CSARFRDQAFF
TRBV28	.	.	TRBJ2-5	CASGPQGGARGTQYF
TRBV30	.	.	TRBJ1-5	CAWKYGGNQPQHF
TRBV7-8	.	.	TRBJ1-6	CASSLNSLFRSYNSPLHF
TRBV10-3	.	.	TRBJ2-5	CAISPLGAAQETQYF
TRBV10-3	.	.	TRBJ2-3	CAISWRETTDTQYF
TRBV5-1	.	.	TRBJ1-2	CASTQDSSNYGYTF
TRBV9	.	.	TRBJ2-5	CASSVTGFEETQYF
TRBV7-2	.	.	TRBJ1-3	CASSIQSVGNTIYF
TRBV7-9	.	once	TRBJ1-5	CASSGDWGSVQPQHF
TRBV7-8	.	.	TRBJ1-1	CASSRTENTEAFF
TRBV18	.	.	TRBJ1-4	CASSPQGRVTNEKLFF
TRBV6-1	.	.	TRBJ2-1	CASTSRVAEQFF
TRBV7-9	.	once	TRBJ2-2	CASSLGANTGELFF
TRBV5-4	.	.	TRBJ2-3	CASSLELASDTQYF
TRBV4-1	.	few	TRBJ1-5	CASSRGGNGNQPQHF
TRBV5-6	TRBD1	few	TRBJ2-3	CASSSVTGTGGSTDTQYF
TRBV5-6	.	.	TRBJ1-1	CASSPRGTEAFF
TRBV18	TRBD1	.	TRBJ2-5	CASSPGTGGEETQYF
TRBV10-1	TRBD1	.	TRBJ2-4	CASSAAGTGKNIQYF